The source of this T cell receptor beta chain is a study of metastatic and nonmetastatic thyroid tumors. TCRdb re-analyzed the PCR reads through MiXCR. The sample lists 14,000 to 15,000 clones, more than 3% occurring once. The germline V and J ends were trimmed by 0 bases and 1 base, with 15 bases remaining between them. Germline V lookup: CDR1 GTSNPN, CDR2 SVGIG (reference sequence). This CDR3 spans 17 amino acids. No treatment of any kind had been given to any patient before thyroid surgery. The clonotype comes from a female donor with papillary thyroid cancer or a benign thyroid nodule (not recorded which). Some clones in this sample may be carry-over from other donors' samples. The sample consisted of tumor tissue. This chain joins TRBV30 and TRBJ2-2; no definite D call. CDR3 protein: CAWSVTWRPKNTGELFF. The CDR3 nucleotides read TGTGCCTGGAGTGTAACATGGCGGCCAAAGAACACCGGGGAGCTGTTTTTT.